The 4 T cell receptor beta chains below all came from one sample that was sequenced in a study of blood T cell repertoires in COVID-19. TCRdb's copy holds only in-frame clones and misses some; the assay was immunoSEQ multiplex PCR. Found here are under 250,000 clones, 65% to 85% of them singletons; the top ten hold about 3%. The sequenced sample was peripheral blood. Receptors were obtained from a woman younger than 45 who had recovered from COVID-19.

The V and J genes are TRBV19 and TRBJ2-7, with a tentative D call TRBD1 (6 bases). The V and J ends lost 10 bases and 3 bases respectively, with 10 bases between them. This CDR3 has 11 residues. The germline gives CDR1 LNHDA, CDR2 SQIVND (reference sequence). For the CDR3, the DNA is TGTGCCACCCAACAGGGCTACGAGCAGTACTTC. This gives the protein CATQQGYEQYF.

The chain carries TRBV4-2 and TRBJ2-4; 9 nucleotides match TRBD1. Germline trimming cut 0 bases from V and 8 bases from J; bases unmatched to any gene: 5. The CDR3 is made up of 15 amino acids. Germline CDR1 and CDR2: LGHNA and YNFKEQ. The CDR3 DNA is TGTGCCAGCAGCCAAGAACAGGGGGCAGAGGACATTCAGTACTTC. Protein product: CASSQEQGAEDIQYF.

The chain links TRBV7-3 to TRBJ2-3, with D maybe TRBD1 (6 bases). The CDR3 has 15 amino acids. The V and J ends lost 4 bases and 1 base respectively, with 12 bases between them. Germline values: CDR1 SGHTA, CDR2 FQGTGA. In DNA, the CDR3 is TGTGCCAGCAGCTACAGGGAGAGGGGCACAGATACGCAGTATTTT. Translation gives CASSYRERGTDTQYF.

This clone has only a few counts. At one of its ends the junction is not consistent with the germline gene, which may arise from a read error. The chain uses TRBV6-5 and TRBJ2-1; no clear D gene. Germline lookup yields CDR1 MNHEY and CDR2 SVGAGI. The CDR3 covers 12 residues. CDR3 nucleotide sequence: TGTGCCAGCAGTTACTCCGACAATGAGCAGTTCTTC. Its translation is CASSYSDNEQFF.